Here is one T cell receptor beta chain with its context. Its specificity is unknown. V lost 1 base, J lost 6 bases, and 13 bases lay in between. CDR1 is SGHRS, CDR2 YFSETQ, per germline. The CDR3 contains 14 residues. The data originate from a study of cytomegalovirus exposure and HLA in healthy donors. Study background: The roughly 110 validation repertoires used the same platform as the 666 first-cohort repertoires, a later analysis reported. Study-wide points: TCR sequences were mostly rare, though some public TCRs occurred in many donors. Confirmation in vitro established that a few CMV-associated chains were specific for CMV antigens. The authors enumerated 150 to 200 TCR beta chains as linked to cytomegalovirus.

Assay used: immunoSEQ multiplex PCR; TCRdb lists only in-frame clones, some missing. The sample contains approximately 300,000 clones, 86% of which appear only once. The sequence derives from a woman younger than 35 in good health and CMV-seronegative. The chain joins TRBV5-1 to TRBJ1-1; no definite D call. Source material: PBMCs. CDR3 region: CASSLRLKEAEAFF. The DNA for the CDR3 is TGCGCCAGCAGCTTGCGACTCAAGGAGGCTGAAGCTTTCTTT.